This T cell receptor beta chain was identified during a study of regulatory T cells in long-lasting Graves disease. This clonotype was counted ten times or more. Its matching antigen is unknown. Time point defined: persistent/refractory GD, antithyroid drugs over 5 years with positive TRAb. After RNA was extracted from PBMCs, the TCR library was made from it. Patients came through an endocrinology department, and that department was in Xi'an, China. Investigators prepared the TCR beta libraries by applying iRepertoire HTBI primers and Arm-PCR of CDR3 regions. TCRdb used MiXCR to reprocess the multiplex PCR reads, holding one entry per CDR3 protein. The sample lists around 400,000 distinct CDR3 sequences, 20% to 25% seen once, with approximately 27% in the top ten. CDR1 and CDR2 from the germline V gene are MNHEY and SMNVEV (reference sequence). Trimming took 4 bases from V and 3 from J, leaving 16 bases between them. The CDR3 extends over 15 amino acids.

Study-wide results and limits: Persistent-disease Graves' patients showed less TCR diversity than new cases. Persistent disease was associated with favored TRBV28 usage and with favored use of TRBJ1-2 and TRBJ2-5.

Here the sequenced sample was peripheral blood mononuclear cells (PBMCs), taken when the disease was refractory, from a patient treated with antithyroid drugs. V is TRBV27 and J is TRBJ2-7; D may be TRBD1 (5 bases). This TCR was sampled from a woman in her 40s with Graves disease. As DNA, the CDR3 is TGTGCCAGCAGTTCTGGTCCGGTGACAGTCTACGAGCAGTACTTC. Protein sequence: CASSSGPVTVYEQYF.